This TCR beta chain was identified in a study of blood T cell repertoires in COVID-19. About the research overall: The study drew acute and convalescent COVID-19 samples from the United States, Italy and Spain. The analysed material was cDNA or gDNA that came from T cells, B-cell-depleted T cells, or PBMCs.

How the authors handled the data: Estimated nucleated cell counts came from reference gene primer amplification. Sequencing used immunoSEQ multiplex PCR; TCRdb keeps in-frame clones, though not all of them. V and J calls and clone size are those listed in that table; D and trimming were worked out from the DNA. There are 250,000 to 300,000 clones in the sample; approximately 87% occur only once, and about 4.9% lies in the top ten. The length of the CDR3 is 17 residues. After removal of 4 bases from V and 0 bases from J, the junction contained 8 bases not matched to a gene. In germline, CDR1 is SGDLS, CDR2 YYNGEE.

The chain links TRBV9 to TRBJ2-2, with 8 bases fitting TRBD2. The clonotype originates from a man aged 55 to 70 who had recovered from COVID-19. The sequencing sample was made of peripheral blood. The CDR3 bases are TGTGCCAGCAGCCGGTACGATAGCGGGGCGAACACCGGGGAGCTGTTTTTT. It is translated as CASSRYDSGANTGELFF.